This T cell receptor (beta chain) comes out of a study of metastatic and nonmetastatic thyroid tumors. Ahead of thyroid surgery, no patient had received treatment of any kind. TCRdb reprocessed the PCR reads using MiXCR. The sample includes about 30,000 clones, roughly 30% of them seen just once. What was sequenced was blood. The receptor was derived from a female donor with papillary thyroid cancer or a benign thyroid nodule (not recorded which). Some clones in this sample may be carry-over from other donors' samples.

In DNA form, the CDR3 reads TGTGCCAGCAGCCCAGGGACTAGCGGGAAGGATGAGCAGTTCTTC. This encodes CASSPGTSGKDEQFF. V usage is TRBV9 and J usage is TRBJ2-1; 13 nucleotides align to TRBD2. The CDR3 runs 15 residues. Germline V gives CDR1 SGDLS, CDR2 YYNGEE. V gave up 4 bases and J gave up 8 bases; unmatched junction bases: 6.